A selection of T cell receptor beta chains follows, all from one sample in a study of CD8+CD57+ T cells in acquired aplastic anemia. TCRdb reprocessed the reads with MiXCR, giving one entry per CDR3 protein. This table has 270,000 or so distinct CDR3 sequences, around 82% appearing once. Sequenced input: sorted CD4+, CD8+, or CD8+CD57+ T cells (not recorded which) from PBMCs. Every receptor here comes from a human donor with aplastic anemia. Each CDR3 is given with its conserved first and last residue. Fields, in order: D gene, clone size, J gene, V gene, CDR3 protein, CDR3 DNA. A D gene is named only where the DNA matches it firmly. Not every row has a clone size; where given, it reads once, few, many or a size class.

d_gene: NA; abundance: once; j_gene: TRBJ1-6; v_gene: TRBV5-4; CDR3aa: CASSLAPDVAPLHF; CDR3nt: TGCGCCAGCAGCTTAGCGCCAGACGTGGCACCCCTCCACTTT
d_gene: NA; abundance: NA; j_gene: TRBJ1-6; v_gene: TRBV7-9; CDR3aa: CAGHGARETQYSGLHF; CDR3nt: TGTGCCGGACACGGGGCTAGGGAGACCCAGTACTCCGGGCTCCACTTT
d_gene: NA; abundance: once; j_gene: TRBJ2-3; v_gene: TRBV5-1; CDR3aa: CASSEYTDNQYF; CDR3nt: TGTGCCAGCAGCGAATACACCGATAACCAGTATTTT
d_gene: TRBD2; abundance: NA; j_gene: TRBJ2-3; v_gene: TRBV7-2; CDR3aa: CASSWGGGPDTGYF; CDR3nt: TGTGCCAGCAGCTGGGGGGGAGGTCCCGATACGGGGTATTTT
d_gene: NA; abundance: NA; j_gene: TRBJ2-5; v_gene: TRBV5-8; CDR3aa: CANGAAAYQETQYF; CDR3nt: TGTGCCAACGGGGCTGCGGCGTACCAAGAGACCCAGTACTTC
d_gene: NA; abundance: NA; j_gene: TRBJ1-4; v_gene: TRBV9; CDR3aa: CASSLWSTGANVLF; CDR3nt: TGTGCCAGCAGCCTCTGGAGCACTGGGGCCAACGTCCTTTTT
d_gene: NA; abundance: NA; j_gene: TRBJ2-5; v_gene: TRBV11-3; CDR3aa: CASSLGGTGGETQYF; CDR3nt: TGTGCCAGCAGCTTAGGCGGGACTGGGGGAGAGACCCAGTACTTC
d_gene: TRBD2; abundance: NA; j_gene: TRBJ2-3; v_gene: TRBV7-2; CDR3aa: CASSLTSGPTATQF; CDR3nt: TGTGCCAGCAGCCTGACTAGCGGCCCCACAGCTACGCAGTTT
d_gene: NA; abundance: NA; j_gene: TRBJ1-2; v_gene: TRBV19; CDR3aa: CASSYGGSGYTF; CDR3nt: TGTGCCAGCAGTTATGGGGGTAGTGGCTACACCTTC
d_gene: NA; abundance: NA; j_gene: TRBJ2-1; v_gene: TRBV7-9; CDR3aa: CASGPPQGRDTDEQFF; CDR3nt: TGTGCCAGCGGCCCTCCACAGGGGCGGGACACCGATGAGCAGTTCTTC
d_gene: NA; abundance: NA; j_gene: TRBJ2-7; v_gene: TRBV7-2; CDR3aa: CASSLAVEGSSYEQYF; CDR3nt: TGTGCCAGCAGCTTAGCGGTCGAGGGCAGTTCGTACGAGCAGTACTTC
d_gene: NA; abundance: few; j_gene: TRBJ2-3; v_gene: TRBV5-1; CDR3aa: CASRPDSYEQQYF; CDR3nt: TGTGCCAGCAGACCGGACAGCTACGAGCAGCAGTATTTT
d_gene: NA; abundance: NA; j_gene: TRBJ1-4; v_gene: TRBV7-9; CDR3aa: CASSQVAETQSNEKLFF; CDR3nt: TGTGCCAGCAGCCAAGTAGCAGAGACGCAGTCTAATGAAAAACTGTTTTTT
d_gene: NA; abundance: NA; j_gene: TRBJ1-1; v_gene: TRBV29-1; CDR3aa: CSAQPQPLNTEAFF; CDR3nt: TGCAGCGCCCAGCCCCAGCCCCTAAACACTGAAGCTTTCTTT
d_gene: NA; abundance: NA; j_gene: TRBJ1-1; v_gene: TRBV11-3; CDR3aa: CASSLEVYPLVNTEAFF; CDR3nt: TGTGCCAGCAGCTTAGAGGTGTATCCCCTGGTGAACACTGAAGCTTTCTTT
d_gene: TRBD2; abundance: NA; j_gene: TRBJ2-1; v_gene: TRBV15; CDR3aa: CATSRGGGREEQFF; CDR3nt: TGTGCCACCAGCAGAGGCGGGGGGAGAGAGGAGCAGTTCTTC
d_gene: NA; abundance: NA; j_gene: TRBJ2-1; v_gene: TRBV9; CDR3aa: CASSIGSARYNAQFF; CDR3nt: TGTGCCAGCAGCATAGGTAGCGCCCGCTATAATGCCCAGTTCTTC
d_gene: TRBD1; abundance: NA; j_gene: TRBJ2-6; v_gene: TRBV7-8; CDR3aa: CASSFPPDGTAIVLTF; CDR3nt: TGTGCCAGCAGCTTTCCTCCAGACGGGACAGCCATCGTCCTGACTTTC
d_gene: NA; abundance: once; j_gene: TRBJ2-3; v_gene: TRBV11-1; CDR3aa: CASSDQSTDTQYF; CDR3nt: TGTGCCAGCAGCGATCAAAGCACCGATACGCAGTATTTT
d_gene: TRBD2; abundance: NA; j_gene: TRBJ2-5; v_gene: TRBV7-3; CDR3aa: CAGRLAGETQTF; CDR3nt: TGTGCCGGCCGTTTAGCGGGAGAGACCCAGACGTTC
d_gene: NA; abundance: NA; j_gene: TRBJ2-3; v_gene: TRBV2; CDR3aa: CASRVGRGTDTQYF; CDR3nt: TGTGCCAGCAGAGTGGGCAGGGGCACAGATACGCAGTATTTT
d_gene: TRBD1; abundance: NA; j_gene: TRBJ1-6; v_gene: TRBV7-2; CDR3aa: CASSLTGGADYRYHF; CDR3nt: TGTGCCAGCAGCTTGACAGGGGGCGCCGACTATCGCTACCACTTT
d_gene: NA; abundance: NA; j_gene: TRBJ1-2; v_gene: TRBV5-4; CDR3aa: CASSYLGRADYGYTF; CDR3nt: TGTGCCAGCAGCTATTTGGGACGCGCCGACTATGGCTACACCTTC
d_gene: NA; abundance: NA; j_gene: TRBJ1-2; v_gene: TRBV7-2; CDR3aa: CASSLPGEAEYGYTF; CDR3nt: TGTGCCAGCAGCTTGCCCGGGGAGGCGGAGTATGGCTACACCTTC
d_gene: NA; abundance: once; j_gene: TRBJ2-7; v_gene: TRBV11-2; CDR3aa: CASGGSYEQYF; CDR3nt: TGTGCCAGCGGGGGTTCTTACGAGCAGTACTTC
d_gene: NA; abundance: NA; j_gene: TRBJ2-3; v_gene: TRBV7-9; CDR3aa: CASSSRRSGTDDEYF; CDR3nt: TGTGCCAGCAGCTCTCGGAGAAGCGGGACAGACGATGAGTATTTT
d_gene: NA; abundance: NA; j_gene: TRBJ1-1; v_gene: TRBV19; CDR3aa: CASSIVRAGWENTEAFF; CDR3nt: TGTGCCAGTAGCATAGTAAGGGCAGGGTGGGAGAACACTGAAGCTTTCTTT
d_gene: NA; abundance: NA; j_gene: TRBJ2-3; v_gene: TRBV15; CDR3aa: CASSGSSSNQTQYF; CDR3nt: TGTGCCAGCAGTGGGTCGTCTAGCAATCAGACCCAGTATTTT
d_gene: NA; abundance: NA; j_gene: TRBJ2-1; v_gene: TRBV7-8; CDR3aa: CASSRPSATGTQYQFF; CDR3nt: TGTGCCAGCAGCCGACCCAGCGCCACAGGTACGCAGTATCAGTTCTTC
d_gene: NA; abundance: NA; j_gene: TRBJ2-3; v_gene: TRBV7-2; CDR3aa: CASLEGGGGVYGYF; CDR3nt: TGTGCCAGCCTTGAAGGGGGAGGGGGCGTCTATGGCTACTTT
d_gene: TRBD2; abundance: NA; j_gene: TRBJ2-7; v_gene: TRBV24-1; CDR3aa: CATSLAGGSDTQYF; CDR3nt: TGTGCCACCAGCTTAGCGGGGGGTAGCGATACGCAGTACTTC
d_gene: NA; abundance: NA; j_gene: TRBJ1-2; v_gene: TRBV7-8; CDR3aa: CASSVPGGPDTHGYTF; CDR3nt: TGTGCCAGCAGTGTACCCGGAGGTCCCGATACGCATGGCTACACCTTC
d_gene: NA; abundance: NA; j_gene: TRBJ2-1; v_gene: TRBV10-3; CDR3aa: CAISDPGTFYNEQFF; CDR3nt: TGTGCCATCAGTGACCCCGGGACCTTTTACAATGAGCAGTTCTTC
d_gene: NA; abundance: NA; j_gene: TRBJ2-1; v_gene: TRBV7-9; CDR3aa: CASSLVARGNRKLF; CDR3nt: NA
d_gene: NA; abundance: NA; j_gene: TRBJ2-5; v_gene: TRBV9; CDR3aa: CATSRGSERTTKCF; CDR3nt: TGTGCCACCAGCAGAGGCAGCGAGCGCACAACCAAGTGCTTC
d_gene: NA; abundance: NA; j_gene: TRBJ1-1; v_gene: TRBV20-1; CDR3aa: CSATRTSGSWSTEAFF; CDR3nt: TGCAGTGCTACTAGGACTAGCGGGAGCTGGAGCACTGAAGCTTTCTTT
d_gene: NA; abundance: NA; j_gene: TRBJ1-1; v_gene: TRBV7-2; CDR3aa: CASSLRSQRPTEAFF; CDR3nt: TGTGCCAGCAGCTTGAGGAGTCAGAGACCCACTGAAGCTTTCTTT
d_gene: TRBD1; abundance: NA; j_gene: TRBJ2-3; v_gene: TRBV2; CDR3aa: CASSLRGTGPDTQYF; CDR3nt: TGTGCCAGCAGTTTACGTGGGACAGGGCCCGATACGCAGTATTTT
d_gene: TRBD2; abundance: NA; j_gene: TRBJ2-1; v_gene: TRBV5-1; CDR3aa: CASSWTSGGSDEQFF; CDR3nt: TGCGCCAGCAGCTGGACTAGCGGGGGGAGCGATGAGCAGTTCTTC
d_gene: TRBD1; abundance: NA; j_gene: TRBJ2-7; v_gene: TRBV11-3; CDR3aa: CASSPAGTAYEQYF; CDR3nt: TGTGCCAGCAGCCCCGCCGGGACAGCCTACGAGCAGTACTTC
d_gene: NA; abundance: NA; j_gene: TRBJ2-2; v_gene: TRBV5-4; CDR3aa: CASSVGGRELFF; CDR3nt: TGTGCCAGCAGCGTAGGGGGACGGGAGCTGTTTTTT
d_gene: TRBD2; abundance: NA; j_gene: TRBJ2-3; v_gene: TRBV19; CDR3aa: CASSLAGGADNEHF; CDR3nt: TGTGCCAGTAGCTTAGCGGGAGGTGCCGACAATGAGCATTTT
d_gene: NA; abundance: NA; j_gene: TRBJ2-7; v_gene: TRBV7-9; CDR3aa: CASGDRMSRKQYF; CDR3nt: TGTGCCAGTGGGGACCGAATGTCACGCAAGCAGTACTTC
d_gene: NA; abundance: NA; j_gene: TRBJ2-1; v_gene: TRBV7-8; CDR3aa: CASSLVGWGNTQYF; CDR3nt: NA
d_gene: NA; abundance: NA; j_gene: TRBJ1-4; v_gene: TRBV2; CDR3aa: CASSESYRNQPQQKLYF; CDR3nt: TGTGCCAGCAGTGAGTCTTATAGAAATCAGCCCCAGCAAAAACTGTATTTT
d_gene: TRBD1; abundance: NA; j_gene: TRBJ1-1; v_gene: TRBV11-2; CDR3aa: CASRVGLTGTQEAFF; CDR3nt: TGTGCCAGCAGGGTAGGGCTGACAGGGACGCAGGAAGCTTTCTTT
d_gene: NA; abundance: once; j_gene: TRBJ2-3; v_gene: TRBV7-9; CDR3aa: CASSSGDAEDKQQF; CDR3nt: TGTGCCAGCAGCTCCGGTGATGCGGAGGATAAGCAGCAGTTT
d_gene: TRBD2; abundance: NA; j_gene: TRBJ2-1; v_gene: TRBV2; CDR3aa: CASGVTKRGYYNEQFF; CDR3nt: TGTGCCAGCGGCGTCACGAAGCGGGGGTACTACAATGAGCAGTTCTTC
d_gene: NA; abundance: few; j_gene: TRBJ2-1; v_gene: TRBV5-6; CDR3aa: CATSRVQGAPSGTRGEQFF; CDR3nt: TGTGCCACCAGCAGAGTGCAGGGGGCCCCTAGCGGAACCAGGGGTGAGCAGTTCTTC
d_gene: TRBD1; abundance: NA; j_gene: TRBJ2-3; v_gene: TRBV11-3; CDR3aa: CASGDRGKHTQYF; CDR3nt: TGTGCCAGCGGCGACAGGGGCAAACATACGCAGTATTTT